Following are 22 T cell receptor beta chains from one sample sequenced in a study of blood T cell repertoires in COVID-19. Repertoires were generated with immunoSEQ multiplex PCR, while TCRdb's copy carries only in-frame clones and drops some. The sample lists some 150,000 clones; 84% were seen once. Sequenced: peripheral blood. These receptors originate from a human donor in a cohort sampled during active COVID-19.

This chain links TRBV9 with TRBJ2-3, with 8 bases aligning to TRBD2. The CDR3 extends over 15 amino acids. The V gene's germline CDR1 is SGDLS and CDR2 YYNGEE. Trimming took 2 bases from V and 0 from J; bases not matched to a gene: 2. The CDR3, as DNA: TGTGCCAGCAGCGTCCGGGAGGGGAGCACAGATACGCAGTATTTT. It is translated as CASSVREGSTDTQYF.

J is TRBJ2-4 and V is TRBV19, with 11 bases that match TRBD2. Trimming at V came to 6 bases and at J to 7 bases, leaving 5 bases not matched to a gene. CDR1 and CDR2 from the germline V gene are LNHDA and SQIVND (reference sequence). CDR3 length: 14 amino acids. The DNA of the CDR3 is TGTGCCAGTAGCCTGACTAGCGGGGCTAACATTCAGTACTTC. The encoded protein is CASSLTSGANIQYF.

V is TRBV29-1 and J is TRBJ2-5; 9 nucleotides align to TRBD1. CDR1 is SQVTM and CDR2 is ANQGSEA in the germline V gene. CDR3 length: 15 amino acids. Losses at the gene ends were 0 bases for V and 2 bases for J; bases not matched to a gene: 4. The DNA of the CDR3 is TGCAGCGTTGAAGACGACGACAGGGGGCAAGAGACCCAGTACTTC. This encodes CSVEDDDRGQETQYF.

Only a few counts were recorded for this clone. This chain joins TRBV6-5 and TRBJ1-1; D not certain. The germline V gene has CDR1 MNHEY and CDR2 SVGAGI. V lost 7 bases and J lost 8, with 23 bases in between. This CDR3 region has 15 residues. The chain's CDR3 is CASTTSATTPGEAFF. The CDR3 DNA reads TGTGCCAGCACCACATCCGCCACCACTCCGGGGGAAGCTTTCTTT.

The chain uses TRBV7-2 and TRBJ2-3; D possibly corresponds to TRBD2 (5 bases). V was pared by 4 bases and J by 6 bases, with 14 bases between. Germline V gene lookup returns CDR1 SGHTA and CDR2 FQGNSA. The CDR3 covers 14 residues. The CDR3, as DNA: TGTGCCAGCAGCTCCCTGACTAAGGTGGATACGCAGTATTTT. It is translated as CASSSLTKVDTQYF.

The gene calls are TRBV2 and TRBJ2-5; 9 bases fit TRBD2. The germline CDR1 and CDR2 sequences are SNHLY and FYNNEI. V shed 0 bases, J shed 5 bases, and the junction held 7 bases outside the gene matches. This CDR3 has 16 residues. The CDR3 coding sequence is TGTGCCAGCAGTGAAGCGCTTTCTAGCGGGGTTGAGACCCAGTACTTC. It yields the protein CASSEALSSGVETQYF.

The J gene is TRBJ2-2, the V gene TRBV5-4; 10 bases fit TRBD1. The J segment lost 4 bases and the V segment lost 4 bases, leaving 7 bases of the junction unmatched. This CDR3 comprises 16 residues. From germline, CDR1 is SGHNT and CDR2 YYREEE (reference sequence). The CDR3 reads CASSRPGQGPTGELFF. As DNA, the CDR3 is TGTGCCAGCAGCCGGCCGGGACAGGGGCCCACCGGGGAGCTGTTTTTT. The full variable domain, with the rest looked up from reference TRBV5-4 and TRBJ2-2, is ETGVTQSPTHLIKTRGQQVTLRCSSQSGHNTVSWYQQALGQGPQFIFQYYREEENGRGNFPPRFSGLQFPNYSSELNVNALELDDSALYLCASSRPGQGPTGELFFGEGSRLTVL.

The chain is built from TRBV7-8 and TRBJ1-3; 8 bases line up with TRBD1. The ends lost 2 bases at V and 2 bases at J; junction bases unmatched: 8. Germline CDR1 reads SGHVS; CDR2 reads FQNEAQ. This CDR3 is 17 amino acids long. CDR3 loop: CASSLIAQGATGNTIYF. The CDR3 nucleotides are TGTGCCAGCAGCTTAATCGCCCAGGGGGCTACTGGAAACACCATATATTTT. Looking up the rest from reference TRBV7-8 and TRBJ1-3 gives the full variable domain: GAGVSQSPRYKVAKRGQDVALRCDPISGHVSLFWYQQALGQGPEFLTYFQNEAQLDKSGLPSDRFFAERPEGSVSTLKIQRTQQEDSAVYLCASSLIAQGATGNTIYFGEGSWLTVV.

This rearrangement joins TRBV6-1 to TRBJ2-2; 9 bases align to TRBD2. The V gene end was trimmed by 4 bases and the J gene end by 6 bases; junction bases not matched to a gene: 12. The length of the CDR3 is 17 residues. CDR1 and CDR2 from the germline V gene are MNHNS and SASEGT. The CDR3 loop is CASSALTTAGGPGELFF. The CDR3 bases are TGTGCCAGCAGTGCCCTTACAACGGCGGGGGGGCCCGGGGAGCTGTTTTTT.

The chain carries TRBV11-3 and TRBJ2-5; the match to TRBD2 covers 9 bases. The V segment lost 2 bases and the J segment 5 bases; nucleotides outside the gene matches: 12. Germline lookup yields CDR1 SGHNT and CDR2 YENEEA. This CDR3 has 17 residues. CDR3 DNA: TGTGCCAGCAGCTTAAGGGATGGGGCTAGCGGGGATGAGACCCAGTACTTC. Its protein is CASSLRDGASGDETQYF.

For this clone: One junction end does not reproduce the germline sequence, and a read error may be involved. This chain uses TRBV7-9 with TRBJ2-7; D gene unclear. The germline CDR1 and CDR2 sequences are SEHNR and FQNEAQ (reference sequence). This CDR3 spans 13 amino acids. For the CDR3, the DNA is TGTGCCAGCAGCTTAGCAGGAGAAATCCTATCCGACTTC. Its protein is CASSLAGEILSDF.

The DNA for the CDR3 is TGTGCCAGCAGTACAACAGGGGGACGCACCGGGGAGCTGTTTTTT. It codes for CASSTTGGRTGELFF. The chain employs TRBV6-2 or TRBV6-3 and TRBJ2-2; 8 positions agree with TRBD1. V was clipped by 5 bases and J by 4 bases; unmatched bases: 6. The V gene's germline CDR1 is MNHEY and CDR2 SVGEGT. This CDR3 has 15 amino acids.

The CDR3 loop reads CASGAGGPFF. The CDR3 DNA follows: TGTGCCAGCGGGGCGGGGGGGCCCTTCTTC. V usage is TRBV28 and J usage is TRBJ2-1, with 9 bases lining up with TRBD2. The CDR3 runs 10 residues. J lost 16 bases, V lost 8 bases, and 6 bases had no gene match. Germline V CDR1 and CDR2: MDHEN, SYDVKM.

V gene TRBV29-1 combines with J gene TRBJ2-2; TRBD1 aligns across 9 bases. CDR1 and CDR2 (germline): SQVTM, ANQGSEA. V trimming: 6 bases; J trimming: 4 bases; junction bases outside the gene matches: 3. The CDR3 runs 13 residues. The CDR3 protein is CSVDRGSTGELFF. The CDR3 DNA sequence: TGCAGCGTCGACAGGGGGAGCACCGGGGAGCTGTTTTTT.

The V and J genes are TRBV30 and TRBJ1-2; 7 nucleotides line up with TRBD1. The CDR3 length is 14 residues. Germline CDR1 and CDR2: GTSNPN and SVGIG (reference sequence). In DNA, the CDR3 is TGTGGAGCTACCCCGGACAGGACCCTTTATGGCTACACCTTC. Its protein product is CGATPDRTLYGYTF.

The genes are TRBV9 and TRBJ1-6, with 7 bases lining up with TRBD1. CDR1 SGDLS and CDR2 YYNGEE come from the germline V gene. Losses at the gene ends were 0 bases for V and 7 bases for J; bases not matched to a gene: 1. The CDR3 length is 14 residues. As DNA, the CDR3 is TGTGCCAGCAGCGTAGGGGGACAGAATTCACCCCTCCACTTT. Its protein is CASSVGGQNSPLHF.

The sample holds one count of this clone. At one boundary the junction diverges from the germline segment, which might be a read error. V is TRBV11-2 and J is TRBJ2-4; D ambiguous. Germline V gene data show CDR1 as SGHAT and CDR2 as FQNNGV. The CDR3 spans 19 residues. The CDR3 DNA sequence: TGTGCCAGCAGATTAGGGTTCGGAGTGACCGAATTGGCCAAAAACATTCAGTACTTC. It translates to CASRLGFGVTELAKNIQYF. Using reference TRBV11-2 and TRBJ2-4 for the parts outside the CDR3, the full variable domain is EAGVAQSPRYKIIEKRQSVAFWCNPISGHATLYWYQQILGQGPKLLIQFQNNGVVDDSQLPKDRFSAERLKGVDSTLKIQPAKLEDSAVYLCASRLGFGVTELAKNIQYFGAGTRLSVL.

J is TRBJ1-2 and V is TRBV3-1 (or the pseudogene TRBV3-2); 7 bases match TRBD1. V gave up 7 bases and J gave up 3 bases; unmatched junction bases: 5. This CDR3 contains 13 residues. Germline CDR1 LGHDT, CDR2 YNNKEL (reference sequence). The CDR3 region has the DNA TGTGCCAGCACCCGACAGGGAGACTATGGCTACACCTTC. Its translation: CASTRQGDYGYTF.

The V and J genes are TRBV7-8 and TRBJ2-1; D is unresolved. The CDR3 has 17 amino acids. V lost 1 base and J 8 bases, leaving 21 bases between the germline ends. Germline CDR1 reads SGHVS; CDR2 reads FQNEAQ. The CDR3 spells CASSLVGGPTFWDEQFF. CDR3 bases: TGTGCCAGCAGCTTAGTGGGTGGGCCCACATTTTGGGATGAGCAGTTCTTC. The full variable domain, in which reference TRBV7-8 and TRBJ2-1 provide the parts outside the CDR3, is GAGVSQSPRYKVAKRGQDVALRCDPISGHVSLFWYQQALGQGPEFLTYFQNEAQLDKSGLPSDRFFAERPEGSVSTLKIQRTQQEDSAVYLCASSLVGGPTFWDEQFFGPGTRLTVL.

The chain links TRBV19 to TRBJ1-1, with D perhaps TRBD1 (5 bases). V lost 2 bases to trimming and J lost 8 bases, with 12 bases between them. Per the germline V gene, CDR1 is LNHDA and CDR2 is SQIVND (reference sequence). CDR3 size: 13 residues. The CDR3 DNA follows: TGTGCCAGTAGTATAAGGGGCGCAGGGGAAGCTTTCTTT. Its protein product is CASSIRGAGEAFF. The whole variable domain, filled in from reference TRBV19 and TRBJ1-1, reads DGGITQSPKYLFRKEGQNVTLSCEQNLNHDAMYWYRQDPGQGLRLIYYSQIVNDFQKGDIAEGYSVSREKKESFPLTVTSAQKNPTAFYLCASSIRGAGEAFFGQGTRLTVV.

The V call is TRBV6-2 or TRBV6-3, the J call TRBJ2-6; 8 bases map to TRBD2. This CDR3 has 17 amino acids. Germline V CDR1 and CDR2: MNHEY, SVGEGT. V was pared by 2 bases and J by 3 bases, with 6 bases of the junction left unmatched. This chain's CDR3 is CASSYHGGAGGANVLTF. CDR3 DNA: TGTGCCAGCAGTTACCACGGGGGGGCCGGTGGGGCCAACGTCCTGACTTTC.

This clone appeared once. This chain connects TRBV28 to TRBJ2-7; 10 bases fit TRBD2. Per germline, CDR1 MDHEN and CDR2 SYDVKM. V trimming: 3 bases; J trimming: 2 bases; junction bases outside the gene matches: 7. The CDR3 is made up of 16 amino acids. The CDR3 DNA reads TGTGCCAGCAGTTTTAGGGGGCTAGCGGGGGCCTACGAGCAGTACTTC. This translates into CASSFRGLAGAYEQYF.